The source of this T cell receptor (beta chain) is a study of cytomegalovirus exposure and HLA in healthy donors. Findings of the study overall: When the data were analyzed later, several of the most significant clusters appeared to be linked to common viral pathogens.

On this clone itself: As yet, its antigen is unknown.

Germline trimming cut 5 bases from V and 2 bases from J; bases unmatched to any gene: 3. The CDR3 sequence is 14 residues long. Germline V CDR1 and CDR2: LNHNV, YYDKDF (reference sequence). Primers included in the PCR were 60 Vbeta and 13 Jbeta primers. Under the authors' procedure: About 10 million of tens of millions of unique TCR beta chains were shared, per a later count. The repertoire was sequenced with immunoSEQ multiplex PCR; TCRdb's copy has only in-frame clones and lacks some. V, J and clone size reflect that table, while D and trimming were determined from the DNA. The sample shows 160,000 or so clones, about two thirds of them seen only once.

The source of this sequence is a woman aged 25 to 45 in good health and CMV-seronegative. Sequenced sample: PBMCs. This chain uses TRBV15 with TRBJ2-1; 7 bases align to TRBD1. CDR3: CATSRQGPYNEQFF. The CDR3 region has the DNA TGTGCCACCAGCCGACAGGGTCCCTACAATGAGCAGTTCTTC.